What follows is one T cell receptor (beta chain) and its context. Its antigen specificity is not known. No qualities accompany the bases; no much larger clone lies one base away. These data are taken from a study of blood T cells in healthy people across ages (dated by TCRdb to 2013 to 2016). In terms of the full investigation: In model experiments, template switching captured roughly one uniquely barcoded TCR beta cDNA molecule for every two T cells. The donors were split into four age groups: young (average about 15 years), middle-aged (39), aged (approximately 60) and long-lived (82). Two additional independent replicas of 1 million unique cDNA reads from the same blood draw were analyzed for two donors (one aged 18 to 30 and one aged 80 or older). Age-related changes in TCR beta repertoire diversity were measured in the study by deep sequencing normalized with unique cDNA molecular identifiers. To avoid experimental bias, donors of different ages were distributed randomly across sequencing lanes.

Library preparation was by 5' RACE. For sequencing, an Illumina HiSeq 2500 was employed. A second PCR of about 7 to 12 cycles was performed with a sample-barcoded 5' primer and a J-beta primer mix. A template-switch 5' adaptor carrying 12 random nucleotides introduced a unique molecular identifier onto each TCR beta cDNA molecule. Each sample yielded at least 2.5 million CDR3-containing paired-end reads. First-strand cDNA synthesis was performed from all RNA using the Mint cDNA synthesis kit, with priming by a TRBC-specific oligonucleotide. All cDNA was treated with uracil-DNA glycosylase and then went through a first 18-cycle PCR with the universal primers M1SS and BC2_uni_R. Processing in the source paper ran as follows. For normalization, 1 million high-quality reads were randomly selected from each sample, with every read carrying a distinct molecular identifier. Reads with shared molecular identifiers were discarded instead of being binned into consensus sequences. MiTCR, run with a Q25 quality threshold and the strictest error-elimination algorithm, handled CDR3 identification, clonotype clustering and error correction. A nonparametric unseen species model with Euler transformation was used to estimate lower-bound total TCR beta diversity. TCRdb trimmed public reads at Q25 via fastp, called clones via MiXCR and kept in-frame beta chains. Each record represents a unique CDR3 protein, reported with the most common genes and DNA among its rows. The authors' filters were not applied to this entry. Present in this sample are about 1.6 million distinct CDR3 sequences, 30% to 35% of which were seen just once. The ten largest clones capture approximately 10% of the sample.

The paper's findings and limits, for the study overall: As age increased, observed TCR beta diversity per million T cells dropped in a roughly linear way, and a significant reduction was already evident by age about 40. The long-lived group showed more naive CD4+ T cells, fewer expanded clones and increased TCR diversity than the aged group, suggesting age selection. Because donor CMV infection status was unknown, age-related changes in expanded clonotypes were potentially confounded. Total diversity estimates from one million sequenced T cells were considered lower bounds and underestimates. Because profiling used bulk unsorted PBMCs, naive and antigen-experienced compartments could not be compared conclusively. Observed TCR beta diversity correlated strongly with the percentage of naive T cells measured by flow cytometry.

The donors were some 39 Caucasian individuals from Russia, aged 6 to 90 years, who were systemically healthy. Roughly 11 milliliters of peripheral blood were drawn from each donor into EDTA-treated Vacutainer tubes. Ficoll-Paque density-gradient centrifugation was used to isolate PBMCs, with at least 7 million per sample. Total RNA, at least 5.5 micrograms per sample, was extracted from PBMCs with Trizol reagent. For every donor, flow cytometry on a PBMC aliquot measured the percentage of naive CD45RAhigh/CD27high T cells. Counted from cysteine to phenylalanine, this CDR3 has 14 amino acids. Kept here is only the CDR3 DNA, which spans 42 bases and is read in frame from base 1. Looking up the germline V gene (reference sequence) yields CDR1 DFQATT and CDR2 SNEGSKA. Trimming costs V 5 bases and J 4 bases, and their ends lie 17 bases apart.

This chain joins TRBV20-1 to TRBJ1-2; perhaps TRBD1 is the D gene, with 6 bases matching. This TCR came from a woman in her 30s in good health. Input material: blood. The CDR3 region: CSAPEGGSGYGYTF. The nucleotides read TGCAGTGCTCCCGAGGGGGGATCGGGCTATGGCTACACCTTC.